This T cell receptor (beta chain) originates from a study of blood T cell repertoires in COVID-19. The CDR3 contains 15 residues. Trimming took off 3 bases at V and 0 bases at J, with 10 bases between the two ends. Germline V gene lookup returns CDR1 KGHSH and CDR2 LQKENI. Generated by immunoSEQ multiplex PCR, the TCRdb table keeps only in-frame clones and is missing some. Here the sample spans 100,000 to 150,000 clones, about 80% being singletons. Researchers sorted participants into cohorts using their self-reported clinical history. Source material: PBMCs or T cells enriched from blood (not recorded which). This TCR was sampled from a man aged 40-50 years with acute COVID-19. This chain links TRBV18 with TRBJ2-3; D is possibly TRBD2 (5 bases). The DNA for the CDR3 is TGTGCCAGCTCACCTCTTGAGCGGAGCACAGATACGCAGTATTTT. This encodes CASSPLERSTDTQYF.